These T cell receptor beta chains were read from a single sample in a study of blood T cells in healthy people across ages. TCRdb re-called the 5' RACE reads with MiXCR, one entry per CDR3 protein. The sample consists of about 1 million distinct CDR3 sequences, 40% to 45% of them appearing once. Sequencing input: blood. These receptors were taken from a woman aged 55-70 years in good health. CDR3s include the opening cysteine and the closing phenylalanine or tryptophan. Fields, in order: V gene, D gene, J gene, clone size, CDR3 protein, CDR3 DNA. The D gene is left open where the match is weak. Size is stated for part of the rows, as once, few or many counts, or as a class when the clone is expanded.

TRBV20-1	NA	TRBJ1-5	NA	CSAIRDTGQPRHF	TGCAGTGCTATAAGAGATACGGGTCAGCCCCGGCATTTT
TRBV6-5	NA	TRBJ2-1	few	CASSYSAYNEQFF	TGTGCCAGCAGTTACTCGGCCTACAATGAGCAGTTCTTC
TRBV5-1	TRBD1	TRBJ1-2	few	CASVGQGYGYTF	TGCGCCAGCGTGGGACAGGGCTATGGCTACACCTTC
TRBV6-5	NA	TRBJ2-6	NA	CASSYSEGPDGSGANVLTF	TGTGCCAGCAGTTACAGTGAAGGACCAGACGGATCTGGGGCCAACGTCCTGACTTTC
TRBV29-1	NA	TRBJ2-5	NA	CSVIRRGLQETQYF	TGCAGCGTTATCCGCCGGGGGCTCCAAGAGACCCAGTACTTC
TRBV20-1	TRBD1	TRBJ2-7	few	CSARSRDRVNEQYF	TGCAGTGCTAGATCCCGGGACAGGGTCAACGAGCAGTACTTC
TRBV24-1	NA	TRBJ2-5	NA	CATSDGRSLQETQYF	TGTGCCACCAGTGACGGCAGGTCCCTACAAGAGACCCAGTACTTC
TRBV6-6	NA	TRBJ2-1	many	CASSYGVGEQFF	TGTGCCAGCAGTTACGGGGTGGGTGAGCAGTTCTTC
TRBV20-1	NA	TRBJ2-7	once	CSARASPYEQYF	TGCAGTGCTAGGGCATCGCCCTACGAGCAGTACTTC
TRBV15	NA	TRBJ2-5	NA	CATSRDGGTLETQYF	TGTGCCACCAGCAGAGATGGGGGAACCCTCGAGACCCAGTACTTC
TRBV5-1	NA	TRBJ2-1	NA	CASSLEGRGSSEQFF	TGCGCCAGCAGCTTGGAGGGCAGGGGTTCTTCTGAGCAGTTCTTC
TRBV11-2	TRBD2	TRBJ2-3	few	CASSSEGTSKDTQYF	TGTGCCAGCAGCTCCGAAGGGACTAGCAAAGATACGCAGTATTTT
TRBV2	NA	TRBJ1-5	few	CASSEAILGRNQPQHF	TGTGCCAGCAGTGAAGCCATTTTGGGCCGTAATCAGCCCCAGCATTTT
TRBV6-1	NA	TRBJ2-5	NA	CASSPGQTYQETQYF	TGTGCCAGCAGCCCCGGACAGACCTACCAAGAGACCCAGTACTTC
TRBV20-1	TRBD1	TRBJ1-2	NA	CSARDPRTGVYGYTF	TGCAGTGCTAGAGATCCCCGGACAGGGGTCTATGGCTACACCTTC
TRBV6-2/TRBV6-3	TRBD2	TRBJ2-5	few	CASSYAPRSGREKTQYF	TGTGCCAGCAGTTACGCCCCTCGGAGCGGGAGGGAAAAGACCCAGTACTTC
TRBV9	NA	TRBJ2-7	few	CASSQEGTRPYEQYF	TGTGCCAGCAGTCAAGAAGGCACCCGACCCTACGAGCAGTACTTC
TRBV20-1	NA	TRBJ2-7	NA	CSATAGTHSYEQYF	TGCAGTGCTACAGCCGGGACCCACTCCTACGAGCAGTACTTC
TRBV28	NA	TRBJ2-1	NA	CASFRRGSPLEQFF	TGTGCCAGCTTTCGTAGAGGCTCCCCCTTGGAGCAGTTCTTC
TRBV2	NA	TRBJ2-1	few	CASSLYWEAEQFF	TGTGCCAGCAGCCTCTATTGGGAAGCCGAGCAGTTCTTC
TRBV5-1	TRBD1	TRBJ1-6	few	CASGTGDSPLHF	TGCGCCAGCGGGACAGGGGATTCACCCCTCCACTTT
TRBV27	NA	TRBJ2-1	NA	CASSLVPGETQFF	TGTGCCAGCAGTTTAGTCCCGGGGGAGACCCAGTTCTTC
TRBV5-1	TRBD1	TRBJ2-1	few	CASSLGQGGYNEQFF	TGTGCCAGCAGTTTAGGACAGGGGGGGTACAATGAGCAGTTCTTC
TRBV27	TRBD2	TRBJ2-7	NA	CASSPGTSGRYQYF	TGTGCCAGCAGTCCCGGGACTAGCGGGAGGTACCAGTACTTC
TRBV12-3/TRBV12-4	NA	TRBJ1-2	NA	CASSQRPRSNYGYTF	TGTGCCAGCAGCCAAAGACCGAGATCTAACTATGGCTACACCTTC
TRBV15	NA	TRBJ2-7	NA	CATSREVTLYNEQYF	TGTGCCACCAGCAGAGAAGTCACCCTTTACAATGAGCAGTACTTC
TRBV20-1	NA	TRBJ2-1	many	CSAPTLGISSYNEQFF	TGCAGTGCCCCGACCCTCGGGATTTCCTCCTACAATGAGCAGTTCTTC
TRBV28	TRBD1	TRBJ1-5	NA	CASSLWGQGLWNQPQHF	TGTGCCAGCAGTTTATGGGGACAGGGGCTATGGAATCAGCCCCAGCATTTT
TRBV29-1	NA	TRBJ2-3	NA	CSVVDPQQANTQYF	TGCAGCGTTGTGGACCCACAGCAAGCAAATACGCAGTATTTT
TRBV4-1	NA	TRBJ1-1	NA	CASRQTGGSTEAFF	TGCGCCAGCAGACAGACGGGGGGCAGCACTGAAGCTTTCTTT
TRBV7-9	NA	TRBJ2-7	many	CASSLSQGEQYF	TGTGCCAGCAGCCTATCTCAGGGCGAGCAGTACTTC
TRBV5-1	TRBD2	TRBJ2-7	NA	CASSLSGGAAYEQYF	TGCGCCAGCAGCTTGTCCGGGGGGGCGGCCTACGAGCAGTACTTC
TRBV27	NA	TRBJ1-1	NA	CASSKSTETEAFF	TGTGCCAGCAGTAAAAGTACCGAAACTGAAGCTTTCTTT
TRBV7-9	TRBD1	TRBJ1-6	NA	CASNEVDRGSPLHF	TGTGCCAGCAACGAAGTGGACAGGGGGTCACCCCTCCACTTT
TRBV7-2	NA	TRBJ2-6	NA	CASSLSGASGANVLTF	TGTGCCAGCAGCTTATCGGGGGCCTCTGGGGCCAACGTCCTGACTTTC
TRBV12-3/TRBV12-4	NA	TRBJ2-7	NA	CASSDRRYGNNEQYF	TGTGCCAGCAGTGACCGCCGGTATGGGAACAATGAGCAGTACTTC
TRBV5-5	NA	TRBJ2-5	NA	CASSLLPELADNEQYF	TGTGCCAGCAGCTTGCTTCCAGAATTAGCGGACAATGAGCAGTACTTC
TRBV14	NA	TRBJ2-7	few	CASRKSVAPEYEQYF	TGTGCCAGCCGAAAATCGGTTGCCCCAGAATACGAGCAGTACTTC
TRBV14	TRBD1	TRBJ2-7	few	CAAISMYRDSRYEQYF	TGTGCCGCAATAAGCATGTACCGGGACAGTCGGTACGAGCAGTACTTC
TRBV20-1	NA	TRBJ2-3	NA	CSARVAGHVDTQYF	TGCAGTGCTAGAGTAGCAGGGCATGTAGATACGCAGTATTTT
TRBV7-2	NA	TRBJ2-1	NA	CASSLAQVASEQFF	TGTGCCAGCAGCTTAGCTCAGGTAGCGAGTGAGCAGTTCTTC
TRBV7-2	NA	TRBJ2-7	NA	CASSPPSDSSYEQYF	TGTGCCAGCAGCCCCCCCTCAGATAGCTCCTACGAGCAGTACTTC
TRBV10-3	NA	TRBJ1-4	NA	CAISERGPNEKLFF	TGTGCCATCAGTGAGAGGGGACCTAATGAAAAACTGTTTTTT
TRBV3-1	TRBD2	TRBJ2-7	NA	CASSQAASGSLNEQYF	TGTGCCAGCAGCCAAGCAGCTAGCGGGAGTTTAAATGAGCAGTACTTC
TRBV7-9	TRBD2	TRBJ2-1	NA	CASSPAGLAGGPQQFF	TGTGCCAGCAGCCCGGCGGGACTAGCGGGAGGGCCTCAGCAGTTCTTC
TRBV29-1	NA	TRBJ2-7	NA	CSIRTAPYEQYF	TGCAGCATACGGACAGCACCCTACGAGCAGTACTTC
TRBV29-1	NA	TRBJ1-6	NA	CSPLNSPLHF	TGCAGCCCCCTGAATTCACCCCTCCACTTT
TRBV4-2	NA	TRBJ2-1	NA	CASSQVERLYNEQFF	TGTGCCAGCAGCCAGGTTGAGAGACTATACAATGAGCAGTTCTTC
TRBV27	TRBD2	TRBJ2-1	NA	CASRFSGRAFEQFF	TGTGCCAGCAGGTTTAGCGGGAGGGCTTTTGAGCAGTTCTTC